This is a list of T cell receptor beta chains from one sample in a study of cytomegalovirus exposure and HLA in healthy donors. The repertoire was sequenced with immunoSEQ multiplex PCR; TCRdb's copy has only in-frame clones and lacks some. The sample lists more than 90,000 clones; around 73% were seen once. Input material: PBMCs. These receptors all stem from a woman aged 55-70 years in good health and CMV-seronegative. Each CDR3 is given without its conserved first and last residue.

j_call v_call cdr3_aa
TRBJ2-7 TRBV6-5 ASSYAGQDRSYEQY
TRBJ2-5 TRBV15 ATSARDRGQGETQY
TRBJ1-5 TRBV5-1 ASSLSGGGQPQH
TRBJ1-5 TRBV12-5 ASGPGVTNQPQH
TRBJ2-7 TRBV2 ASSDITGPEQY
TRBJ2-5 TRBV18 ASSLQGALAETQY
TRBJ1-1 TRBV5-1 ASSLARENTEAF
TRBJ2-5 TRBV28 ASSFLQGAEETQY
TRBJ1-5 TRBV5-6 ASSLGAGGHSNQPQH
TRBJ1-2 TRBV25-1 ASSDSLAYGYT
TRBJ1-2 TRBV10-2 ASSEWRNYGYT
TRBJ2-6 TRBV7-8 ASRTGVSGANVLT
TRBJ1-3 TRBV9 ASSRQDREAGNTIY
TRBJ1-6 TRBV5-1 ASWSSGGTSPLH
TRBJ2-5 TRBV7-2 ASSRKTSGGPFGETQY
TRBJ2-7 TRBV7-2 ASSITSGGAHEQY
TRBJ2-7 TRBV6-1 ASRRQGSYEQY
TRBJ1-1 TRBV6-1 ASSALQVSMMNTEAF
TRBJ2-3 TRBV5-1 ASRDSRDTQY
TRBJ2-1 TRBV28 ASSSSFWGRSYNEQF
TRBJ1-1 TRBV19 ASSMLGQGEAF
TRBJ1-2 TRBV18 ASSPARAKDSPYGYT
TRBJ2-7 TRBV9 ASSAGTSGSWSYEQY
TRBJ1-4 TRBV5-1 ASSLGAGATNEKLF
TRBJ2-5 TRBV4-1 ASSLLGQGYGETQY